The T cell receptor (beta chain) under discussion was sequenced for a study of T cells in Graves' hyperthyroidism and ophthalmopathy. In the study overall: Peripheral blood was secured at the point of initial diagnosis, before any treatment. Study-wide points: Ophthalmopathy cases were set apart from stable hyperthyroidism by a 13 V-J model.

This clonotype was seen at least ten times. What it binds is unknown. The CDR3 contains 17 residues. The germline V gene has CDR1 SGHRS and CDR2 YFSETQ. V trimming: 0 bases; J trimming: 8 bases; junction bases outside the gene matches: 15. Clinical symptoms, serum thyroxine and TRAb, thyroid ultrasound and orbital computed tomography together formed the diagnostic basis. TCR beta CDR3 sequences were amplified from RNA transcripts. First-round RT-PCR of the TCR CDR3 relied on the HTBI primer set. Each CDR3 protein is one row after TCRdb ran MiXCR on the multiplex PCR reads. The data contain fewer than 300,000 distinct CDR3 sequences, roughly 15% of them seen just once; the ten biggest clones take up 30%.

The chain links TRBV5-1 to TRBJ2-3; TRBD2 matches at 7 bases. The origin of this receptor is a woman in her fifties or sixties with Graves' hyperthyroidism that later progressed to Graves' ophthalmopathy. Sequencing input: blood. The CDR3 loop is CASSLAASGSSVGTQYF. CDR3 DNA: TGCGCCAGCAGCTTGGCCGCTAGCGGTTCGAGTGTAGGTACGCAGTATTTT.